This record looks at one TCR beta chain sequence and its context. This record comes from a study of blood T cell repertoires in COVID-19. In the study overall: Samples taken during acute and convalescent COVID-19 were collected in the United States, Italy and Spain.

Clones were read by immunoSEQ multiplex PCR, and TCRdb kept only the in-frame ones, dropping some. This table holds around 50,000 clones, just over 90% found once. Germline V lookup: CDR1 SGDLS, CDR2 YYNGEE. Trimming cost V 0 bases and J 6 bases; bases outside gene matches: 8. The CDR3 extends over 16 amino acids. This chain links TRBV9 with TRBJ2-1; 8 bases align to TRBD2. What was sequenced was peripheral blood. This TCR derives from a man aged 55 to 70 with COVID-19, enrolled during active disease. The CDR3, as DNA: TGTGCCAGCAGCGTAGAGCTGGCGGGAGGTGGCAATGAGCAGTTCTTC. Encoded protein: CASSVELAGGGNEQFF.